This T cell receptor (beta chain) stems from a study of cytomegalovirus exposure and HLA in healthy donors. V dropped 5 bases and J dropped 4 bases, with 14 bases sitting between them. This CDR3 spans 14 amino acids. Per germline, CDR1 LNHDA and CDR2 SQIVND (reference sequence). A remark on this clone: The antigen is undetermined.

Whole-study findings and limits: Roughly even sequencing depth across donors was the assumption behind the presence/absence analyses. Being productive about 90% or about 30% of the time was typical of most TCR beta V segments in an earlier analysis.

The study ran its PCR with 60 Vbeta and 13 Jbeta primers. The repertoire was sequenced with immunoSEQ multiplex PCR; TCRdb's copy has only in-frame clones and lacks some. Counted here are 150,000 to 250,000 clones, about four fifths occurring once; the ten biggest clones make up 0.098%. This chain links TRBV19 with TRBJ1-1; D unresolved. The origin of this receptor is a boy between 2 and 15 years old in good health and CMV-seronegative. Sequenced: PBMCs. The CDR3 region is CASSVDPRATEAFF. CDR3 DNA: TGTGCCAGTAGTGTTGATCCGAGGGCCACTGAAGCTTTCTTT.